The 8 T cell receptor beta chains in this list originate from one sample, sequenced in a study of T cells in Graves' hyperthyroidism and ophthalmopathy. TCR beta CDR3 regions were amplified from RNA transcripts. The primer set for the first-round RT-PCR of the TCR CDR3 was HTBI. Each CDR3 protein gets one entry after TCRdb re-called the multiplex PCR reads with MiXCR. The profile shows about 400,000 distinct CDR3 sequences, 14% to 15% of them singletons. The sequenced sample consisted of blood. These receptors all come from a woman younger than 45 with Graves' hyperthyroidism.

The table lists this clonotype with many counts. The chain carries TRBV7-2 and TRBJ2-3; D is perhaps TRBD2 (5 bases). The germline CDR1 and CDR2 sequences are SGHTA and FQGNSA. The V gene lost 3 bases and the J gene lost 0 bases, with 7 bases spanning the gap. The CDR3 has 14 amino acids. CDR3: CASSLTGSTDTQYF. In DNA, the CDR3 is TGTGCCAGCAGCTTGACGGGAAGCACAGATACGCAGTATTTT.

Remarks on this clonotype: One junction end disagrees with the germline gene, perhaps due to a read error. The chain links TRBV7-2 to TRBJ2-7; D is tentatively TRBD1 or TRBD2 (5 bases each). The CDR3 is 18 amino acids. Looked up from germline, CDR1 is SGHTA and CDR2 is FQGNSA. CDR3 DNA: TGTGCCAGCAGCTCCCGGGGCAGGCCTAACAAAAGCTCCTACGAGCAGTGCTTC. Translation gives CASSSRGRPNKSSYEQCF.

Concerning this clonotype: One end of the junction varies from germline; a read error may be responsible. The chain joins TRBV28 to TRBJ2-5; D is tentatively TRBD1 or TRBD2 (6 bases each). Germline V gene lookup returns CDR1 MDHEN and CDR2 SYDVKM. The CDR3 loop spans 17 amino acids. In DNA, the CDR3 is TGTGCCGGCAGTTATTTCTTCCGGGGGCGCGACCAAGAGACCCAGTACTTC. Translation: CAGSYFFRGRDQETQYF.

This clonotype was counted a few times. V is TRBV6-1 and J is TRBJ2-1; D is perhaps TRBD1 (6 bases). The CDR3 totals 14 residues. Trimming stripped 5 bases from V and 3 bases from J, with 11 bases between. The germline V gene encodes CDR1 MNHNS and CDR2 SASEGT. CDR3 coding DNA: TGTGCCAGCAGTCGCAACAGGGACTACAATGAGCAGTTCTTC. Protein: CASSRNRDYNEQFF.

V usage is TRBV18 and J usage is TRBJ1-5; D is possibly TRBD1 (6 bases). The V end lost 5 bases, the J end lost 3 bases, and 20 bases lay between the germline ends. The CDR3 spans 17 residues. Germline values: CDR1 KGHSH, CDR2 LQKENI. CDR3 amino acids: CASSFAAGQSLNQPQHF. The CDR3 DNA sequence: TGTGCCAGCTCATTTGCAGCCGGACAGTCCCTCAATCAGCCCCAGCATTTT.

V usage is TRBV9 and J usage is TRBJ2-3, with D possibly being TRBD2 (6 bases). Trimming took off 5 bases at V and 1 base at J, with 11 bases between the two ends. Germline CDR1 reads SGDLS; CDR2 reads YYNGEE. The CDR3 is 14 amino acids. This CDR3 reads CASSPGVGTDTQYF. In nucleotides, the CDR3 is TGTGCCAGCAGTCCGGGAGTGGGCACAGATACGCAGTATTTT.

This clonotype has a count of ten or more. The V call is TRBV5-1, the J call TRBJ1-1; 9 nucleotides align to TRBD1. V trimming: 2 bases; J trimming: 1 base; junction bases outside the gene matches: 3. CDR1 SGHRS and CDR2 YFSETQ come from the germline V gene. This CDR3 region has 15 residues. In nucleotides, the CDR3 is TGCGCCAGCAGCTTTAGGACAGGGGCGAACACTGAAGCTTTCTTT. It specifies CASSFRTGANTEAFF.

There are many counts of this clonotype. J is TRBJ2-7 and V is TRBV20-1; TRBD2 aligns across 7 bases. The CDR3 is 13 residues long. Losses at the gene ends were 6 bases for V and 7 bases for J; bases not matched to a gene: 12. The germline CDR1 and CDR2 sequences are DFQATT and SNEGSKA (reference sequence). DNA of the CDR3: TGCAGTGCCCCGCCAGCGGGAATGGGGGAGCAGTACTTC. Its protein product is CSAPPAGMGEQYF.